The sequence of this T cell receptor beta chain was determined in a study of T cell responses to AZD1222 COVID-19 vaccine. Whole-study results and caveats: Spike-specific TCR depth and breadth grew after two AZD1222 doses. White British donors predominated, females outnumbered males, and clonal diversity was possibly underestimated.

As to this clone: What it recognizes is unknown.

Trimming at V came to 5 bases and at J to 6 bases, leaving 8 bases not matched to a gene. The germline gives CDR1 SNHLY, CDR2 FYNNEI. This CDR3 contains 16 residues. Assay used: immunoSEQ multiplex PCR; TCRdb lists only in-frame clones, some missing. In the table there are approximately 190,000 clones, approximately 90% of which are singletons. This chain links TRBV2 with TRBJ2-2; 11 bases map to TRBD2. The TCR sequence derives from an adult in good health. This material consisted of peripheral blood, taken on day 0 of AZD1222 vaccination. The CDR3 is CASSNGLAGVPGELFF. The DNA of the CDR3 is TGTGCCAGCAGTAACGGACTAGCGGGCGTCCCCGGGGAGCTGTTTTTT. The whole variable domain, filled in from reference TRBV2 and TRBJ2-2, reads EPEVTQTPSHQVTQMGQEVILRCVPISNHLYFYWYRQILGQKVEFLVSFYNNEISEKSEIFDDQFSVERPDGSNFTLKIRSTKLEDSAMYFCASSNGLAGVPGELFFGEGSRLTVL.